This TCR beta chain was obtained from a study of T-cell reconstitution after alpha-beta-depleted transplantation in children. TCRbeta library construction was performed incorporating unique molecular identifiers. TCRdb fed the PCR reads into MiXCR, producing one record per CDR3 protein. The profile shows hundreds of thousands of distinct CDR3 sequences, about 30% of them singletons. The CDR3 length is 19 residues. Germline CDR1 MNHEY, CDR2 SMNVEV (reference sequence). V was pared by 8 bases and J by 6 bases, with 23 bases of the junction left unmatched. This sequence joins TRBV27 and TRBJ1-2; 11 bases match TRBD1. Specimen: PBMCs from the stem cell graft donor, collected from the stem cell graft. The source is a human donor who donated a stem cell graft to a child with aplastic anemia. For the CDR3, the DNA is TGTGCCAGCGGTGAGCCCCCGCCCGGGACAGGGGGGCCATGGGATGGCTACACCTTC. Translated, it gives CASGEPPPGTGGPWDGYTF.